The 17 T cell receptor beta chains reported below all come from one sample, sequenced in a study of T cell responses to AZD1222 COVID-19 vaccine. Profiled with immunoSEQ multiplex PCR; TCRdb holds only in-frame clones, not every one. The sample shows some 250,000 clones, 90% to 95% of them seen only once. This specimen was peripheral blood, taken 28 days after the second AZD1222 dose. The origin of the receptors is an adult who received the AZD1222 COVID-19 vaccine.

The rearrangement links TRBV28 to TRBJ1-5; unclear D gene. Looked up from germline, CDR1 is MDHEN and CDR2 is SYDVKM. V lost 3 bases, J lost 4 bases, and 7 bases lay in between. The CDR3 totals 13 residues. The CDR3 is CASSLPGNQPQHF. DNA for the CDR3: TGTGCCAGCAGTTTGCCCGGGAATCAGCCCCAGCATTTT. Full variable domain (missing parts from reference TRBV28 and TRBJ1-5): DVKVTQSSRYLVKRTGEKVFLECVQDMDHENMFWYRQDPGLGLRLIYFSYDVKMKEKGDIPEGYSVSREKKERFSLILESASTNQTSMYLCASSLPGNQPQHFGDGTRLSIL.

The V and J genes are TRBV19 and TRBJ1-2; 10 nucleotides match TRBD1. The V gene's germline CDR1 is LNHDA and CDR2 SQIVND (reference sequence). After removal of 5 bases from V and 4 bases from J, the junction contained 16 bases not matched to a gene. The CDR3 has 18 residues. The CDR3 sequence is CASSPHPGTGEVTYGYTF. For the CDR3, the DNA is TGTGCCAGTAGTCCGCATCCCGGGACAGGGGAGGTTACCTATGGCTACACCTTC.

The CDR3 DNA sequence: TGTGCCAGCGGGGTGGGAGTGGGTCAGCCCCAGCATTTT. Encoded protein: CASGVGVGQPQHF. This chain uses TRBV28 with TRBJ1-5, with D unresolved. Germline V CDR1 and CDR2: MDHEN, SYDVKM. The CDR3 has 13 amino acids. V lost 8 bases, J lost 6 bases, and 14 bases lay in between.

The CDR3 nucleotides read TGTGCCAGCAGAGCTTGGGGAGAGTACGCAGCTTTCTTT. As protein: CASRAWGEYAAFF. The chain recombines TRBV5-6 with TRBJ1-1, with D unclear. V was trimmed by 5 bases and J by 10 bases, leaving 18 bases between them. Germline values: CDR1 SGHDT, CDR2 YYEEEE. The CDR3 has 13 amino acids.

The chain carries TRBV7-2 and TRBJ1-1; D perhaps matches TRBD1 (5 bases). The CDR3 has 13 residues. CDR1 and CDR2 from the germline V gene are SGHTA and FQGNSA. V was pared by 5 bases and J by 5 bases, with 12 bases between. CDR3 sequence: CASSADSWTEAFF. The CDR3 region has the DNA TGTGCCAGCAGCGCCGACAGCTGGACTGAAGCTTTCTTT.

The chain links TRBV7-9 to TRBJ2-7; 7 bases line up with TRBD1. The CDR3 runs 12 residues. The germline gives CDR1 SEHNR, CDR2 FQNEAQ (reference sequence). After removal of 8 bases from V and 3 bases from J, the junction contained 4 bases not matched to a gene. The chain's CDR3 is CASGRDSYEQYF. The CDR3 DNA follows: TGTGCCAGCGGCCGGGACAGCTACGAGCAGTACTTC. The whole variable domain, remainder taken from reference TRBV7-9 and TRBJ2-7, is DTGVSQNPRHKITKRGQNVTFRCDPISEHNRLYWYRQTLGQGPEFLTYFQNEAQLEKSRLLSDRFSAERPKGSFSTLEIQRTEQGDSAMYLCASGRDSYEQYFGPGTRLTVT.

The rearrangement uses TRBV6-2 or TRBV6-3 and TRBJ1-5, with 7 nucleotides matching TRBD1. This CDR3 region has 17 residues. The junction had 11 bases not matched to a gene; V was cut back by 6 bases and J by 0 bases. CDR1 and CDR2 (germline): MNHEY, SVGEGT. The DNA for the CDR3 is TGTGCCAGCAGCTTCGGGGAGGGGGCGAGTAGCAATCAGCCCCAGCATTTT. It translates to CASSFGEGASSNQPQHF.

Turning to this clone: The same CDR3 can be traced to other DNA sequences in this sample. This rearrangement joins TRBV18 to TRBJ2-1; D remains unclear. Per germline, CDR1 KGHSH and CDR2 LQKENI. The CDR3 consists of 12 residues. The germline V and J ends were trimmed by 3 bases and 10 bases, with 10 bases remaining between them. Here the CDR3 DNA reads TGTGCCAGCTCACCTCTCTCCGGGGAGCAGTTCTTC. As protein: CASSPLSGEQFF.

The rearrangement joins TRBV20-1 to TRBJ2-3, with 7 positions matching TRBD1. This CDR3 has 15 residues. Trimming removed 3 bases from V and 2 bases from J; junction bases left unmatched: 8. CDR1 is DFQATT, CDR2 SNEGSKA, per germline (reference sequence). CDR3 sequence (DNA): TGCAGTGCTAGTGCCCACAGGGGAAACACAGATACGCAGTATTTT. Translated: CSASAHRGNTDTQYF.

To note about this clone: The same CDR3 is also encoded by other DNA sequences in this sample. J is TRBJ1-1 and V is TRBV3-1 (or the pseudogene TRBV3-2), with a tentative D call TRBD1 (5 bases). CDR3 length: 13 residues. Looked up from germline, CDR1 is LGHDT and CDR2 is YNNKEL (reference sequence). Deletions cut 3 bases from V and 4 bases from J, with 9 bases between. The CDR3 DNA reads TGTGCCAGCAGCCAGGGGGTGGGCACTGAAGCTTTCTTT. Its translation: CASSQGVGTEAFF.

The CDR3 region has the DNA TGTGCTAGTGGTAGCCGAGGGGGGACAGGGCCCTCCCCTCCCCAGCAATACGAGCAGTACTTC. This codes for CASGSRGGTGPSPPQQYEQYF. The chain uses TRBV12-5 and TRBJ2-7, with 9 bases matching TRBD1. The CDR3 runs to 21 residues. V shed 5 bases, J shed 4 bases, and the junction held 27 bases outside the gene matches. Germline loops: CDR1 LGHNT, CDR2 FRNRAP.

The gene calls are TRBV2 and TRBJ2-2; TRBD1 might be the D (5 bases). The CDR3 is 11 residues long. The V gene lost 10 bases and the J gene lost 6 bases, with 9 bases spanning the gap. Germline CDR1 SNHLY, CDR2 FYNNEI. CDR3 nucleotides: TGTGCCATCAGGGTCTCCGGGGAGCTGTTTTTT. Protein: CAIRVSGELFF. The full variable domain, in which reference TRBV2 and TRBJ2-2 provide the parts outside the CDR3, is EPEVTQTPSHQVTQMGQEVILRCVPISNHLYFYWYRQILGQKVEFLVSFYNNEISEKSEIFDDQFSVERPDGSNFTLKIRSTKLEDSAMYFCAIRVSGELFFGEGSRLTVL.

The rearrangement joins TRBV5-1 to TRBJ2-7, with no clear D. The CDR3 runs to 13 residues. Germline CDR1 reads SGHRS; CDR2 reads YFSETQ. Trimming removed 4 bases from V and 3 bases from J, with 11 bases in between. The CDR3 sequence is CASSVSGGYEQYF. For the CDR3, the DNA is TGCGCCAGCAGCGTCTCAGGCGGCTACGAGCAGTACTTC.

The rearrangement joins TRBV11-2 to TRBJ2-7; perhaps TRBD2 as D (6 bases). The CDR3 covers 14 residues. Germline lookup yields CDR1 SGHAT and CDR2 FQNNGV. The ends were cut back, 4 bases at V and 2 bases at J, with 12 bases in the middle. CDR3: CASSSRRETYEQYF. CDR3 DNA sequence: TGTGCCAGCAGCTCGCGACGGGAGACCTACGAGCAGTACTTC. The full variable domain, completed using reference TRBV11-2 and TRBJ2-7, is EAGVAQSPRYKIIEKRQSVAFWCNPISGHATLYWYQQILGQGPKLLIQFQNNGVVDDSQLPKDRFSAERLKGVDSTLKIQPAKLEDSAVYLCASSSRRETYEQYFGPGTRLTVT.

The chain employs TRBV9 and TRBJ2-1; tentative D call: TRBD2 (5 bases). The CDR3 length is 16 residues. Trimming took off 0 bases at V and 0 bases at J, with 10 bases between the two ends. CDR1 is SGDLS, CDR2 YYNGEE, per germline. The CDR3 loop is CASSVAERSSYNEQFF. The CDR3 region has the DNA TGTGCCAGCAGCGTAGCGGAGCGGTCCTCCTACAATGAGCAGTTCTTC.

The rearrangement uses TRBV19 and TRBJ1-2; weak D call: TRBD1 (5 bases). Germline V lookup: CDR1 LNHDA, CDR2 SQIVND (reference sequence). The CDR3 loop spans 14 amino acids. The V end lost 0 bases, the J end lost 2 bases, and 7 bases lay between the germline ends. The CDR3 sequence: CASSIDRGNYGYTF. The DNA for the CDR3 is TGTGCCAGTAGTATAGATCGGGGCAACTATGGCTACACCTTC.

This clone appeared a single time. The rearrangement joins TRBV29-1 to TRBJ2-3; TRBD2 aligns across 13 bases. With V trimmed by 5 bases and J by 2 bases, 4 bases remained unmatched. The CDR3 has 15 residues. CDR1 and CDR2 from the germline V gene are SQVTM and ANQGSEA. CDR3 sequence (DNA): TGCAGCGTTATGGGACTAGCGGGGTACACAGATACGCAGTATTTT. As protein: CSVMGLAGYTDTQYF.